One sample yielded the 26 T cell receptor beta chains listed below, sequenced in a study of T cell responses to AZD1222 COVID-19 vaccine. Repertoires were generated with immunoSEQ multiplex PCR, while TCRdb's copy carries only in-frame clones and drops some. The data contain about 76,000 clones, over 65% of them singletons. Sequencing used peripheral blood, obtained 28 days after the second dose of the MenACWY control vaccine. These TCRs come from an adult who received the MenACWY meningococcal vaccine as a control.

V usage is TRBV19 and J usage is TRBJ2-1; TRBD1 is a possible D gene (6 bases). This CDR3 is 16 amino acids long. Germline CDR1 is LNHDA and CDR2 is SQIVND (reference sequence). Trimming cost V 5 bases and J 6 bases, with 20 bases left between them. The CDR3 loop reads CASSQAGTRGVNEQFF. For the CDR3, the DNA is TGTGCCAGTAGTCAAGCCGGGACAAGGGGCGTCAATGAGCAGTTCTTC.

A few counts support this clone. The chain recombines TRBV3-1 (or the pseudogene TRBV3-2) with TRBJ2-7; 9 nucleotides align to TRBD1. Germline V gene data show CDR1 as LGHDT and CDR2 as YNNKEL (reference sequence). The CDR3 is 14 amino acids. Trimming removed 4 bases from V and 5 bases from J; junction bases left unmatched: 6. CDR3 protein: CASSLRDRVHEQYF. For the CDR3, the DNA is TGTGCCAGCAGCCTCCGGGACAGGGTTCACGAGCAGTACTTC.

V gene TRBV7-2 combines with J gene TRBJ2-6; 10 bases are shared with TRBD1. CDR1 is SGHTA and CDR2 is FQGNSA in the germline V gene. The ends lost 5 bases at V and 4 bases at J; junction bases unmatched: 2. This CDR3 is 15 amino acids long. CDR3 region: CASSRDRGGANVLTF. The CDR3 coding sequence is TGTGCCAGCAGCCGGGACAGGGGAGGGGCCAACGTCCTGACTTTC.

The V and J genes are TRBV27 and TRBJ1-3, with 7 bases lining up with TRBD1. The germline CDR1 and CDR2 sequences are MNHEY and SMNVEV (reference sequence). V was clipped by 5 bases and J by 7 bases; unmatched bases: 2. The CDR3 loop spans 12 amino acids. The CDR3 here is CASSRGGNTIYF. The CDR3 DNA reads TGTGCCAGCAGTCGAGGGGGCAACACCATATATTTT.

This clone was observed a few times. This chain connects TRBV11-3 to TRBJ1-2; no definite D call. The germline gives CDR1 SGHNT, CDR2 YENEEA. Trimming cost V 8 bases and J 8 bases, with 15 bases left between them. The CDR3 covers 12 residues. The CDR3 region is CASPLRREGYTF. The CDR3 DNA sequence: TGTGCCAGCCCTCTTAGGAGGGAGGGCTACACCTTC.

The chain uses TRBV18 and TRBJ2-7, with 10 nucleotides matching TRBD1. Trimming removed 0 bases from V and 6 bases from J; junction bases left unmatched: 5. The CDR3 length is 15 residues. Germline-derived CDR1 and CDR2 are KGHSH and LQKENI. CDR3 in amino acids: CASSPPSGQGTEQYF. CDR3 DNA sequence: TGTGCCAGCTCACCACCGTCGGGACAGGGGACCGAGCAGTACTTC.

This clone was observed a few times. The CDR3 DNA reads as TGTGCCAGCAGTTATGCGGTCCAGGGAAGCGAGCAGTACTTC. Its protein product is CASSYAVQGSEQYF. The chain combines TRBV6-5 with TRBJ2-7; a weak D match, TRBD1 (5 bases). Trimming removed 3 bases from V and 6 bases from J, with 15 bases in between. Germline loops: CDR1 MNHEY, CDR2 SVGAGI. The CDR3 consists of 14 residues.

This clone was seen just once. In DNA form, the CDR3 reads TGTGCCAGCAGTGAAGCGGGGTACACTGAAGCTTTCTTT. This sequence encodes CASSEAGYTEAFF. The chain joins TRBV6-1 to TRBJ1-1; unclear D gene. CDR1 is MNHNS, CDR2 SASEGT, per germline. This CDR3 spans 13 amino acids. Between the trimmed V and J ends, which lost 0 bases and 3 bases, there was a span of 5 bases.

The chain recombines TRBV5-4 with TRBJ1-1; TRBD1 agrees at 8 bases. CDR1 and CDR2 (germline): SGHNT, YYREEE (reference sequence). The junction had 5 bases not matched to a gene; V was cut back by 0 bases and J by 4 bases. This CDR3 is 15 amino acids long. The CDR3 reads CASSLGQGRITEAFF. DNA for the CDR3: TGTGCCAGCAGCTTGGGACAGGGGAGGATCACTGAAGCTTTCTTT.

V and J are TRBV9 and TRBJ2-1, with 7 bases fitting TRBD2. CDR1 and CDR2 from the germline V gene are SGDLS and YYNGEE. The CDR3 is made up of 14 amino acids. Trimming at V came to 5 bases and at J to 5 bases, leaving 7 bases not matched to a gene. The CDR3 protein is CASSAGTNHNEQFF. CDR3 DNA sequence: TGTGCCAGCAGTGCCGGGACTAATCACAATGAGCAGTTCTTC.

This clone showed up many times. The rearrangement joins TRBV4-1 to TRBJ2-1; 16 nucleotides align to TRBD2. Germline CDR1 and CDR2: MGHRA and YSYEKL. Unmatched junction bases numbered 15, after V lost 5 bases and J lost 8 bases. The CDR3 has 19 amino acids. CDR3 loop: CASSNPGLAGGADKDEQFF. The CDR3 DNA follows: TGCGCCAGCAGCAACCCGGGACTAGCGGGGGGGGCCGACAAGGATGAGCAGTTCTTC.

This clone was found once. V usage is TRBV10-3 and J usage is TRBJ2-1; 11 nucleotides align to TRBD2. Germline CDR1 ENHRY, CDR2 SYGVKD. Losses at the gene ends were 10 bases for V and 5 bases for J; bases not matched to a gene: 10. CDR3 length: 15 amino acids. The CDR3 is CATSIAGGPNNEQFF. The CDR3 region has the DNA TGTGCCACCTCCATAGCGGGGGGGCCAAACAATGAGCAGTTCTTC.

The CDR3 loop reads CASSVTGLRDYTEAFF. The CDR3 DNA is TGTGCCAGCAGCGTAACAGGGTTGAGGGACTACACTGAAGCTTTCTTT. The V call is TRBV5-5, the J call TRBJ1-1, with D possibly being TRBD1 (6 bases). The CDR3 loop spans 16 amino acids. Trimming took off 4 bases at V and 3 bases at J, with 19 bases between the two ends. Germline lookup yields CDR1 SGHKS and CDR2 YYEKEE (reference sequence).

V usage is TRBV3-1 (or the pseudogene TRBV3-2) and J usage is TRBJ2-7; D may be TRBD1 (6 bases). This CDR3 is built from 14 residues. Germline V CDR1 and CDR2: LGHDT, YNNKEL (reference sequence). Trimming removed 1 base from V and 7 bases from J, with 14 bases in between. The DNA of the CDR3 is TGTGCCAGCAGCCAAGCAGGGGTCAGCGTAGAGCAGTACTTC. It encodes CASSQAGVSVEQYF.

The chain links TRBV5-3 to TRBJ2-7; D is tentatively TRBD1 or TRBD2 (5 bases each). TRBV5-3 is an open reading frame whose function is uncertain. V lost 3 bases to trimming and J lost 0 bases, with 22 bases between them. The CDR3 contains 18 residues. As DNA, the CDR3 is TGTGCCAGAAGCTCTGAATATTCGGGACGCCTATGCTCCTACGAGCAGTACTTC. The encoded protein is CARSSEYSGRLCSYEQYF.

The J gene is TRBJ1-1, the V gene TRBV19; D is unresolved. The length of the CDR3 is 13 residues. The V end was cut by 2 bases, the J end by 6 bases, with 10 bases between. Germline assignment: CDR1 LNHDA and CDR2 SQIVND (reference sequence). CDR3 in DNA: TGTGCCAGTAGTATATTAGGACTGTCTGAAGCTTTCTTT. It yields the protein CASSILGLSEAFF.

The chain combines TRBV5-1 with TRBJ1-2; D gene ambiguous. The CDR3 has 12 amino acids. Trimming took 0 bases from V and 5 from J, leaving 5 bases between them. Germline lookup yields CDR1 SGHRS and CDR2 YFSETQ. The CDR3 coding sequence is TGCGCCAGCAGCTTGGATCAGTATGGCTACACCTTC. Translated: CASSLDQYGYTF.

This chain uses TRBV25-1 with TRBJ1-6; D may be TRBD1 (6 bases). Trimming took off 3 bases at V and 6 bases at J, with 9 bases between the two ends. The CDR3 totals 14 residues. Germline V gene lookup returns CDR1 MGHDK and CDR2 SYGVNS. The CDR3 DNA sequence: TGTGCCAGCAGTGATCAGGGGATTAATTCACCCCTCCACTTT. Its translation is CASSDQGINSPLHF.

The chain joins TRBV7-8 to TRBJ1-1; D might be TRBD1 (5 bases). Trimming removed 5 bases from V and 7 bases from J, with 11 bases in between. The CDR3 totals 12 residues. Germline CDR1 is SGHVS and CDR2 is FQNEAQ. CDR3: CASSRSRGEAFF. CDR3 in DNA: TGTGCCAGCAGCCGCTCAAGGGGTGAAGCTTTCTTT.

The CDR3 here is CASSSKGGQGPYGANVLTF. The CDR3 DNA sequence: TGTGCCAGCAGCTCGAAGGGAGGACAGGGGCCCTATGGGGCCAACGTCCTGACTTTC. V and J are TRBV13 and TRBJ2-6, with 9 nucleotides matching TRBD1. Germline V gene sequence: CDR1 PRHDT, CDR2 FYEKMQ (reference sequence). The CDR3 spans 19 residues. Trimming at V came to 4 bases and at J to 3 bases, leaving 13 bases not matched to a gene.

The CDR3 protein is CASTQTGASTDTQYF. DNA of the CDR3: TGTGCCAGCACTCAGACAGGAGCTAGCACAGATACGCAGTATTTT. The rearrangement joins TRBV6-5 to TRBJ2-3, with D perhaps matching TRBD1 (6 bases). CDR3 length equals 15 residues. Germline loops: CDR1 MNHEY, CDR2 SVGAGI. Trimming removed 7 bases at V and 0 bases at J, with 14 bases between.

This sequence joins TRBV6-5 and TRBJ1-6; maybe TRBD1 (6 bases). The CDR3 spans 14 residues. Germline lookup yields CDR1 MNHEY and CDR2 SVGAGI. Trimming pared 6 bases from V and 3 bases from J, leaving 9 bases between. This chain's CDR3 is CASRRDIYNSPLHF. In DNA, the CDR3 is TGTGCCAGCAGACGGGACATCTATAATTCACCCCTCCACTTT.

The genes are TRBV6-5 and TRBJ2-2; D possibly uses TRBD1 or TRBD2 (5 bases each). V lost 6 bases and J 3 bases, leaving 11 bases between the germline ends. Germline V gives CDR1 MNHEY, CDR2 SVGAGI. The CDR3 loop spans 14 amino acids. CDR3 in amino acids: CASRTMGDTGELFF. Written as DNA, the CDR3 is TGTGCCAGCAGGACCATGGGGGACACCGGGGAGCTGTTTTTT.

This sequence joins TRBV27 and TRBJ2-5; 11 nucleotides agree with TRBD2. Germline assignment: CDR1 MNHEY and CDR2 SMNVEV (reference sequence). Trimming took 7 bases from V and 2 from J; bases not matched to a gene: 6. The CDR3 has 15 amino acids. The CDR3 protein is CASKVAGGLQETQYF. The CDR3 nucleotides are TGTGCCAGCAAAGTAGCGGGAGGGCTTCAAGAGACCCAGTACTTC.

Only one count was recorded for this clone. The rearrangement uses TRBV6-1 and TRBJ1-5; D call uncertain. Germline V gene data show CDR1 as MNHNS and CDR2 as SASEGT. There are 17 residues in the CDR3. Trimming left V 2 bases short and J 3 bases short, with 17 bases between. The DNA for the CDR3 is TGTGCCAGCAGTGAACAGAAATTGGGATCGAACAATCAGCCCCAGCATTTT. Amino acids: CASSEQKLGSNNQPQHF.

The chain links TRBV2 to TRBJ2-5, with 9 bases matching TRBD1. CDR3 length: 17 amino acids. Unmatched junction bases numbered 12, after V lost 6 bases and J lost 1 base. Germline V CDR1 and CDR2: SNHLY, FYNNEI. The CDR3 spells CASRGGQGWDPQETQYF. DNA for the CDR3: TGTGCCAGCAGGGGTGGACAGGGGTGGGACCCCCAAGAGACCCAGTACTTC.